The 14 T cell receptor beta chains given below trace back to one sample, sequenced in a study of cytomegalovirus exposure and HLA in healthy donors. The PCR made use of 60 Vbeta and 13 Jbeta primers. Assay used: immunoSEQ multiplex PCR; TCRdb lists only in-frame clones, some missing. The sample yields 65,000 to 75,000 clones, 68% seen once. Sequencing input: PBMCs. The receptors come from a woman in her thirties in good health and CMV-seronegative.

This clone was seen more than once but under ten times. The V and J genes are TRBV5-4 and TRBJ2-7; D not resolved. Germline V gene lookup returns CDR1 SGHNT and CDR2 YYREEE (reference sequence). The CDR3 runs 14 residues. V gave up 1 base and J gave up 5 bases, with 13 bases separating them. CDR3 in amino acids: CASSLNGQTHEQYF. The CDR3 nucleotides read TGTGCCAGCAGCTTGAATGGTCAGACACACGAGCAGTACTTC.

The V call is TRBV6-6, the J call TRBJ1-5, with 7 positions matching TRBD1. The germline CDR1 and CDR2 sequences are MNHNY and SVGAGI (reference sequence). The CDR3 has 15 amino acids. V shed 6 bases, J shed 12 bases, and the junction held 17 bases outside the gene matches. DNA for the CDR3: TGTGCCAGCAGCCCTGGGGCAGGGGGGAACTGGGGCCAGCATTTT. It is translated as CASSPGAGGNWGQHF.

This clone has more than one count but fewer than ten. V is TRBV9 and J is TRBJ2-1, with 10 bases fitting TRBD1. This CDR3 is built from 13 residues. V trimming: 4 bases; J trimming: 7 bases; junction bases outside the gene matches: 2. Germline V gene data show CDR1 as SGDLS and CDR2 as YYNGEE. This CDR3 reads CASSRTGGNEQFF. The CDR3 DNA reads as TGTGCCAGCAGCAGGACAGGGGGGAATGAGCAGTTCTTC.

The chain carries TRBV6-1 and TRBJ2-1; 13 nucleotides line up with TRBD2. In germline, CDR1 is MNHNS, CDR2 SASEGT. Trimming cost V 4 bases and J 11 bases; bases outside gene matches: 11. The CDR3 contains 16 residues. CDR3 loop: CASSALAGGPVSQQFF. Here the CDR3 DNA reads TGTGCCAGCAGTGCACTAGCGGGGGGGCCGGTCAGTCAGCAGTTCTTC.

This clone was counted a single time. The CDR3 loop reads CASSLGLAGGKTKNIQYF. The DNA of the CDR3 is TGCGCCAGCAGTCTCGGACTAGCGGGGGGTAAGACCAAAAACATTCAGTACTTC. The chain is built from TRBV4-1 and TRBJ2-4, with TRBD2 matching over 14 bases. V was pared by 6 bases and J by 2 bases, with 9 bases of the junction left unmatched. Germline V gene data show CDR1 as MGHRA and CDR2 as YSYEKL. The CDR3 has 18 residues.

This clone was picked up a small number of times. The chain recombines TRBV28 with TRBJ2-3, with D perhaps matching TRBD2 (7 bases). Trimming left V 1 base short and J 6 bases short, with 14 bases between. This CDR3 is built from 15 residues. Germline V gene data show CDR1 as MDHEN and CDR2 as SYDVKM. The CDR3 loop is CASSLFAGAGDTQYF. In nucleotides, the CDR3 is TGTGCCAGCAGTTTATTTGCGGGGGCCGGGGATACGCAGTATTTT.

This clone was seen a handful of times. The chain links TRBV28 to TRBJ2-1; possible D gene TRBD2, 6 bases. The CDR3 contains 11 residues. Germline CDR1 reads MDHEN; CDR2 reads SYDVKM. V was cut by 5 bases and J by 10 bases, with 9 bases left in between. The CDR3 bases are TGTGCCAGCAGTCTCCGGGAGGAGCAGTTCTTC. Its protein is CASSLREEQFF. Full variable domain (remainder filled in from reference TRBV28 and TRBJ2-1): DVKVTQSSRYLVKRTGEKVFLECVQDMDHENMFWYRQDPGLGLRLIYFSYDVKMKEKGDIPEGYSVSREKKERFSLILESASTNQTSMYLCASSLREEQFFGPGTRLTVL.

This clone was observed a handful of times. The rearrangement uses TRBV19 and TRBJ2-7, with 8 bases aligning to TRBD1. CDR3 size: 15 residues. The ends lost 7 bases at V and 1 base at J; junction bases unmatched: 9. Germline loops: CDR1 LNHDA, CDR2 SQIVND (reference sequence). CDR3 nucleotides: TGTGCCAGTACCCCGGGCCGGGACAGGTCCTACGAGCAGTACTTC. Residues: CASTPGRDRSYEQYF.

This clone has only a few counts. The genes are TRBV7-5 and TRBJ2-1; TRBD2 is the table's D call, not checked against the DNA. TRBV7-5 has pseudogene status. This CDR3 spans 17 amino acids. DNA of the CDR3: TGTGCCAGAAAAATTATTGGGGGACTAGAGGGGGGCAATGAGCAGTTCTTC. Residues: CARKIIGGLEGGNEQFF.

This rearrangement joins TRBV6-6 to TRBJ2-5; 8 bases are shared with TRBD1. V lost 2 bases to trimming and J lost 9 bases; unmatched junction nucleotides: 8. Germline CDR1 MNHNY, CDR2 SVGAGI (reference sequence). This CDR3 comprises 14 residues. For the CDR3, the DNA is TGTGCCAGCAGTTACGCCACCCAGGGGGCGGCCCAGTACTTC. Translated: CASSYATQGAAQYF.

The CDR3 here is CASTQGAQDYGYTF. Written as DNA, the CDR3 is TGTGCCAGCACGCAGGGGGCGCAGGACTATGGCTACACCTTC. The V call is TRBV6-6, the J call TRBJ1-2; TRBD1 agrees at 8 bases. Per the germline V gene, CDR1 is MNHNY and CDR2 is SVGAGI (reference sequence). J was trimmed by 3 bases and V by 7 bases; bases with no gene match: 7. The CDR3 sequence is 14 residues long.

This clone is a singleton in its sample. The chain links TRBV7-2 to TRBJ2-3; TRBD1 matches at 9 bases. The germline V gene has CDR1 SGHTA and CDR2 FQGNSA. The CDR3 is 15 amino acids. V lost 1 base and J lost 4; bases outside the gene matches: 3. CDR3 amino acids: CASSLGNRGPDTQYF. The DNA for the CDR3 is TGTGCCAGCAGCTTAGGGAACAGGGGGCCAGATACGCAGTATTTT.

This clone was seen a handful of times. The V and J genes are TRBV6-1 and TRBJ2-3, with D perhaps TRBD2 (7 bases). The V end lost 2 bases, the J end lost 4 bases, and 13 bases lay between the germline ends. The CDR3 runs to 15 residues. The V gene's germline CDR1 is MNHNS and CDR2 SASEGT. DNA of the CDR3: TGTGCCAGCAGTGAACGTCGGGGGGCGGCAGATACGCAGTATTTT. It codes for CASSERRGAADTQYF.

This clone has more than one count but fewer than ten. The chain combines TRBV5-1 with TRBJ1-1; 8 nucleotides align to TRBD1. The CDR3 length is 15 residues. V lost 5 bases, J lost 4 bases, and 10 bases stayed unmatched. In germline, CDR1 is SGHRS, CDR2 YFSETQ. CDR3 in DNA: TGCGCCAGCAGGGGGAGCCGGACAGGGACCACTGAAGCTTTCTTT. It specifies CASRGSRTGTTEAFF.